The 20 T cell receptor beta chains below were found in one sample sequenced in a study of cytomegalovirus exposure and HLA in healthy donors. The table came from immunoSEQ multiplex PCR; TCRdb's copy has only in-frame clones and leaves some out. The table records a few hundred thousand clones, 80% to 85% of them present only once. Sequenced sample: PBMCs. Receptors were obtained from a woman in her 30s in good health and CMV-seropositive.

The V gene is TRBV30, the J gene TRBJ1-3, with 8 positions matching TRBD1. Germline V gives CDR1 GTSNPN, CDR2 SVGIG (reference sequence). The CDR3 spans 15 residues. The V and J ends lost 0 bases and 7 bases, in that order; junction bases with no gene match: 8. CDR3 coding DNA: TGTGCCTGGAGTGTACATCAGGGGGCGAGTAACACCATATATTTT. This gives the protein CAWSVHQGASNTIYF.

The rearrangement links TRBV10-3 to TRBJ2-1; D not resolved. V gave up 3 bases and J gave up 8 bases, with 8 bases separating them. The CDR3 runs 12 residues. CDR1 ENHRY and CDR2 SYGVKD come from the germline V gene. The CDR3 bases are TGTGCCATCAGTGACAGTAGGGATGAGCAGTTCTTC. It translates to CAISDSRDEQFF.

The V and J genes are TRBV27 and TRBJ1-2; D is undetermined. Germline V gene data show CDR1 as MNHEY and CDR2 as SMNVEV (reference sequence). This CDR3 comprises 14 residues. Deletions cut 1 base from V and 4 bases from J, with 10 bases between. DNA for the CDR3: TGTGCCAGCAGTTTATACGGCAGACCCTATGGCTACACCTTC. Translation: CASSLYGRPYGYTF.

The rearrangement links TRBV7-2 to TRBJ2-7; D is uncertain. This CDR3 comprises 14 residues. CDR1 is SGHTA, CDR2 FQGNSA, per germline. Trimming stripped 1 base from V and 0 bases from J, with 7 bases between. The CDR3 spells CASSLGWDSYEQYF. CDR3 DNA sequence: TGTGCCAGCAGCTTAGGGTGGGACTCCTACGAGCAGTACTTC.

The rearrangement joins TRBV4-1 to TRBJ1-1; tentative D call: TRBD1 (5 bases). Trimming left V 6 bases short and J 1 base short, with 12 bases between. Germline lookup yields CDR1 MGHRA and CDR2 YSYEKL. The CDR3 contains 14 residues. As DNA, the CDR3 is TGCGCCAGCAGACATCCTGGGGGGAACACTGAAGCTTTCTTT. Residues: CASRHPGGNTEAFF.

DNA of the CDR3: TGCGCCAGCAGCCAAGATATAAGCCGGGAGGGTTTCTTT. Protein: CASSQDISREGFF. The chain links TRBV4-3 to TRBJ1-1; D remains unclear. V was clipped by 0 bases and J by 13 bases, with 15 bases between them. CDR1 is LGHNA and CDR2 is YSLEER in the germline V gene. CDR3 length: 13 residues.

This clone was observed a single time. This sequence joins TRBV5-1 and TRBJ2-1, with 11 bases lining up with TRBD2. Unmatched junction bases numbered 2, after V lost 0 bases and J lost 3 bases. Germline V gives CDR1 SGHRS, CDR2 YFSETQ. The CDR3 length is 16 residues. The CDR3 region is CASSLGGTSGYNEQFF. CDR3 bases: TGCGCCAGCAGCTTGGGTGGGACTAGCGGCTACAATGAGCAGTTCTTC. The whole variable domain, remainder taken from reference TRBV5-1 and TRBJ2-1, is KAGVTQTPRYLIKTRGQQVTLSCSPISGHRSVSWYQQTPGQGLQFLFEYFSETQRNKGNFPGRFSGRQFSNSRSEMNVSTLELGDSALYLCASSLGGTSGYNEQFFGPGTRLTVL.

The V and J genes are TRBV5-1 and TRBJ2-7; D remains ambiguous. The CDR3 totals 14 residues. Trimming pared 0 bases from V and 4 bases from J, leaving 11 bases between. The V gene's germline CDR1 is SGHRS and CDR2 YFSETQ. CDR3 loop: CASSLGLGIYEQYF. The CDR3, as DNA: TGCGCCAGCAGCTTGGGCCTAGGGATTTACGAGCAGTACTTC.

The CDR3 loop reads CAWTLYDRDRYTGELFF. The DNA of the CDR3 is TGTGCCTGGACCCTGTATGACCGGGACAGATACACCGGGGAGCTGTTTTTT. The chain is built from TRBV30 and TRBJ2-2; 7 positions agree with TRBD1. The V segment lost 4 bases and the J segment 3 bases; nucleotides outside the gene matches: 14. Germline CDR1 is GTSNPN and CDR2 is SVGIG (reference sequence). This CDR3 has 17 amino acids.

This chain links TRBV7-9 with TRBJ2-1; D is perhaps TRBD2 (6 bases). Trimming removed 5 bases from V and 7 bases from J, with 12 bases in between. CDR3 size: 13 residues. Germline V gene data show CDR1 as SEHNR and CDR2 as FQNEAQ (reference sequence). CDR3 loop: CASSQLEGNEQFF. In nucleotides, the CDR3 is TGTGCCAGCAGCCAATTGGAGGGGAATGAGCAGTTCTTC.

This chain connects TRBV7-9 to TRBJ2-3, with TRBD2 matching over 9 bases. Germline values: CDR1 SEHNR, CDR2 FQNEAQ (reference sequence). The CDR3 covers 17 residues. V lost 4 bases and J lost 4; bases outside the gene matches: 12. CDR3 sequence reads: CASSSRTSAMLADTQYF. The CDR3 DNA follows: TGTGCCAGCAGCTCTCGGACTAGCGCAATGTTGGCAGATACGCAGTATTTT. Drawing the rest from reference TRBV7-9 and TRBJ2-3, the complete variable domain is DTGVSQNPRHKITKRGQNVTFRCDPISEHNRLYWYRQTLGQGPEFLTYFQNEAQLEKSRLLSDRFSAERPKGSFSTLEIQRTEQGDSAMYLCASSSRTSAMLADTQYFGPGTRLTVL.

The CDR3 DNA reads TGTGCCAGCAGAACAGGGACTAGCGGTGCAGATACGCAGTATTTT. It specifies CASRTGTSGADTQYF. The chain combines TRBV7-9 with TRBJ2-3, with 11 bases that match TRBD2. In germline, CDR1 is SEHNR, CDR2 FQNEAQ (reference sequence). CDR3 length: 15 residues. V was pared by 6 bases and J by 4 bases, with 6 bases of the junction left unmatched.

This rearrangement joins TRBV30 to TRBJ2-1; D possibly corresponds to TRBD2 (6 bases). The CDR3 covers 15 residues. Germline lookup yields CDR1 GTSNPN and CDR2 SVGIG (reference sequence). Trimming shortened V by 4 bases and J by 0 bases, and 13 bases separated the two germline ends. The CDR3 protein is CAWTSEPSSYNEQFF. The CDR3 nucleotides are TGTGCCTGGACTAGCGAGCCTAGCTCCTACAATGAGCAGTTCTTC. Full variable domain (rest looked up from reference TRBV30 and TRBJ2-1): SQTIHQWPATLVQPVGSPLSLECTVEGTSNPNLYWYRQAAGRGLQLLFYSVGIGQISSEVPQNLSASRPQDRQFILSSKKLLLSDSGFYLCAWTSEPSSYNEQFFGPGTRLTVL.

The chain uses TRBV2 and TRBJ2-5; D is unclear. Germline lookup yields CDR1 SNHLY and CDR2 FYNNEI. CDR3 size: 16 residues. The V and J ends lost 1 base and 4 bases respectively, with 16 bases between them. CDR3 in amino acids: CASSEGVLPFTETQYF. The CDR3 nucleotides are TGTGCCAGCAGTGAAGGGGTGCTACCATTCACAGAGACCCAGTACTTC.

The genes are TRBV27 and TRBJ1-5; D gene uncertain. The ends were cut back, 3 bases at V and 0 bases at J, with 9 bases in the middle. The CDR3 is 15 amino acids. The germline CDR1 and CDR2 sequences are MNHEY and SMNVEV (reference sequence). This CDR3 is CASSFSQNSNQPQHF. The DNA of the CDR3 is TGTGCCAGCAGTTTCTCTCAGAATAGCAATCAGCCCCAGCATTTT.

The chain carries TRBV20-1 and TRBJ1-2; D is unresolved. There are 11 residues in the CDR3. Trimming took 1 base from V and 8 from J, leaving 8 bases between them. Looked up from germline, CDR1 is DFQATT and CDR2 is SNEGSKA (reference sequence). This CDR3 is CSARVGAGYTF. CDR3 DNA sequence: TGCAGTGCTAGAGTTGGTGCGGGCTACACCTTC.

The gene calls are TRBV30 and TRBJ1-3, with D perhaps matching TRBD1 (5 bases). Germline values: CDR1 GTSNPN, CDR2 SVGIG (reference sequence). This CDR3 spans 14 amino acids. Trimming cost V 5 bases and J 0 bases, with 11 bases left between them. The chain's CDR3 is CAWAGTTSGNTIYF. The CDR3 DNA reads TGTGCCTGGGCCGGGACCACCTCTGGAAACACCATATATTTT.

V gene TRBV5-1 combines with J gene TRBJ2-3; D is uncertain. Trimming stripped 4 bases from V and 0 bases from J, with 12 bases between. The CDR3 loop spans 15 amino acids. Germline CDR1 reads SGHRS; CDR2 reads YFSETQ. The CDR3 loop reads CASSRPSGSTDTQYF. The CDR3 DNA follows: TGCGCCAGCAGCCGGCCCAGTGGAAGCACAGATACGCAGTATTTT.

The chain has TRBV14 and TRBJ2-3; 10 positions agree with TRBD1. The CDR3 is made up of 14 amino acids. The V segment lost 4 bases and the J segment 4 bases; nucleotides outside the gene matches: 2. The germline V gene encodes CDR1 SGHDN and CDR2 FVKESK. CDR3 bases: TGTGCCAGCAGCCGACAGGGGGCATCAGATACGCAGTATTTT. Protein product: CASSRQGASDTQYF.

The genes are TRBV10-3 and TRBJ2-1; 10 nucleotides align to TRBD1. The ends lost 10 bases at V and 7 bases at J; junction bases unmatched: 7. The CDR3 is 13 residues long. The V gene's germline CDR1 is ENHRY and CDR2 SYGVKD. The CDR3 DNA is TGTGCCACCGGGACAGGGGTTTGGAATGAGCAGTTCTTC. As protein: CATGTGVWNEQFF.